This T cell receptor (beta chain) was profiled in a study of blood T cell repertoires in COVID-19 (dated by TCRdb to about 2020). Notes on the research overall: Samples covering the acute and convalescent phases of COVID-19 were provided by collaborators in the United States, Italy and Spain. The repertoires were released in a freely available public database intended as a resource for research on the immune response to SARS-CoV-2. Deeply sampled blood TCRbeta repertoires from subjects exposed to, actively infected with, or recovered from COVID-19 were included in the dataset. The samples were drawn from two sources: the first 160 participants of the ongoing ImmuneRACE study, and 1,200 or so subjects contributed by 6 global collaborators. The material from the prospective study consisted of cDNA or gDNA derived from T cells, B-cell-depleted T cells, or PBMCs. Where available, HLA class I and class II types were obtained from metadata supplied by the sample provider rather than from assay-based typing. A de-identified subject ID, COVID-19 status, age in years and sex were almost always included in the sample metadata.

The immunoSEQ Assay, a bias-controlled multiplex PCR, was used to amplify TCRbeta CDR3 regions from genomic DNA. From the authors' description of their analysis: Nucleated cell counts per sample were estimated from amplification of reference gene primers within the assay. To quantify the absolute abundance of each unique TCRbeta CDR3 rearrangement, sequence reads were collapsed and filtered. Productive Simpson clonality was computed per sample as the square root of Simpson's diversity index over productive rearrangements. What TCRdb holds here is the immuneACCESS table cut down to in-frame rearrangements. Part of the clones is not present; checked against another copy, under half of the missing clones reflect an unresolved V gene, and the others are unexplained. V and J calls and clone size are as listed in that table; D and trimming were resolved from the DNA. The sample contains about 200,000 clones, about 88% of them found a single time. The ten largest make up roughly a sixth of the sample.

Worth noting for this clone: Its recognized antigen is unknown. Base qualities are missing; no much larger clone stands one base away.

The CDR3, cysteine through phenylalanine, is 13 amino acids long. Only CDR3 DNA is held: 39 bases, read in frame from base 1. As encoded in the germline V gene, CDR1 is KGHSH while CDR2 is LQKENI. Trimming takes 4 bases off V and 6 bases off J; junction bases not matched to a gene: 2. Overall study outcomes, separate from this receptor: Clinical and demographic metadata were provided uncurated, with the amount varying by source and participant.

One collaborating source in Seattle enrolled patients during active infection and followed them longitudinally through the course of disease. The collaborating institutions used their own protocols to collect whole blood in K2EDTA tubes. For TCRbeta analysis, collaborators shipped samples as frozen whole blood, isolated PBMCs, or DNA extracted from either of those sample types. The TCR originated in a man aged 50 or older with COVID-19, enrolled during active disease. This receptor chain uses TRBV18 and TRBJ1-1, with TRBD1 identical over 10 junction bases. The material sequenced was peripheral blood. The CDR3 protein is CASSLGQGAEAFF. At the DNA level, the sequence is TGTGCCAGCTCACTCGGACAGGGGGCTGAAGCTTTCTTT.